This T cell receptor beta chain was recovered during a study of blood T cell repertoires in COVID-19. For the study at large: Whether acute or convalescent, the COVID-19 samples came from the United States, Italy and Spain.

Germline lookup yields CDR1 SGHDN and CDR2 FVKESK. The length of the CDR3 is 24 residues. Generated by immunoSEQ multiplex PCR, the TCRdb table keeps only in-frame clones and is missing some. The sample consists of some 260,000 clones, 80% to 90% of them appearing once. In the case of this clone: An end of the junction does not agree with germline; a read error may underlie this.

The J gene is TRBJ2-5, the V gene TRBV14; 8 bases map to TRBD1. Specimen: peripheral blood. The sequence derives from a woman in her sixties or seventies with COVID-19, enrolled during active disease. The CDR3 DNA is TGTGCCAGCAGTCAAGAGTTCGGTCCCAGGATTTGCGACAGGGGTCTAAGTACACAAGAGACCCAGTACTTC. It yields the protein CASSQEFGPRICDRGLSTQETQYF.